These 15 T cell receptor beta chains originate from one sample sequenced in a study of low-dose radiotherapy and immunotherapy resistance in tumors (dated by TCRdb to 2021 to 2024). The time point label for this specimen denotes: before trial treatment. The sample was run on an Illumina HiSeq 2500. To make first-strand cDNA, Superscript III was used along with a set of TRAV- and TRBV-specific primers so that both the TCRalpha and TCRbeta chains were covered. A roughly 21-cycle PCR with Phusion amplified the TCRs, pairing a constant-region primer with the adapter that was attached to the V primers. Using fastp at Q25 and MiXCR, TCRdb reprocessed the public reads and kept productive beta chains. A single entry per CDR3 protein holds the most common genes and DNA from its merged rows. The sample contains tens of thousands of distinct CDR3 sequences, 15% to 20% of them found a single time. The ten largest clonotypes hold about 5.9% of the sample.

The sample was PBMCs, taken before treatment. These receptor sequences come from a male donor with prostate cancer.

This clonotype was picked up many times. The rearrangement links TRBV14 to TRBJ1-5; D might be TRBD1 (6 bases). Germline CDR1 reads SGHDN; CDR2 reads FVKESK. V was clipped by 4 bases and J by 4 bases, with 11 bases between them. The CDR3 extends over 14 amino acids. The CDR3 nucleotides read TGTGCCAGCAGCCCCAGTGGACAGAATCAGCCCCAGCATTTT. Amino acid sequence: CASSPSGQNQPQHF. Full variable domain (remainder filled in from reference TRBV14 and TRBJ1-5): EAGVTQFPSHSVIEKGQTVTLRCDPISGHDNLYWYRRVMGKEIKFLLHFVKESKQDESGMPNNRFLAERTGGTYSTLKVQPAELEDSGVYFCASSPSGQNQPQHFGDGTRLSIL.

This clonotype was found many times. The CDR3 coding sequence is TGCGCCAGCAGCTTGAGGGACGGGGATACGCAGTATTTT. The encoded protein is CASSLRDGDTQYF. The chain joins TRBV5-1 to TRBJ2-3, with D perhaps TRBD1 or TRBD2 (5 bases each). The CDR3 is made up of 13 amino acids. V lost 1 base, J lost 6 bases, and 9 bases lay in between. Germline loops: CDR1 SGHRS, CDR2 YFSETQ.

Notes on this clonotype: This is likely an artifact of a read error, given a far larger clone one base away. The chain employs TRBV6-1 and TRBJ1-6; TRBD1 is a possible D gene (6 bases). Trimming pared 8 bases from V and 6 bases from J, leaving 20 bases between. The CDR3 spans 16 residues. Germline V gene data show CDR1 as MNHNS and CDR2 as SASEGT. The CDR3 DNA follows: TGTGCCAGCGGTTACACGGGCGACAGGCGTAATTCACCCCTCCACTTT. It encodes CASGYTGDRRNSPLHF.

This clonotype was recorded at least ten times. The chain uses TRBV9 and TRBJ2-1, with 7 bases matching TRBD2. Germline trimming cut 3 bases from V and 9 bases from J; bases unmatched to any gene: 9. The CDR3 loop spans 14 amino acids. Germline V lookup: CDR1 SGDLS, CDR2 YYNGEE. CDR3 bases: TGTGCCAGCAGCGGCAGTCGGACTAGGGGTGAGCAGTTCTTC. Translating it yields CASSGSRTRGEQFF.

This clonotype was seen repeatedly, ten times or more. The chain uses TRBV3-1 and TRBJ2-5; 9 nucleotides align to TRBD2. CDR1 and CDR2 (germline): LGHDT, YNNKEL (reference sequence). The CDR3 is 15 amino acids. The ends lost 3 bases at V and 4 bases at J; junction bases unmatched: 6. The CDR3 DNA is TGTGCCAGCAGCCAGGGGACTAGCCGGACAGAGACCCAGTACTTC. It yields the protein CASSQGTSRTETQYF.

This clonotype has at least ten counts. This chain uses TRBV4-1 with TRBJ2-7; D possibly matches TRBD1 or TRBD2 (5 bases each). Germline assignment: CDR1 MGHRA and CDR2 YSYEKL. Trimming shortened V by 1 base and J by 2 bases, and 12 bases separated the two germline ends. The CDR3 is 15 residues long. The CDR3 nucleotides read TGCGCCAGCAGCCAAGTTCGGGACCCCCCCTACGAGCAGTACTTC. It encodes CASSQVRDPPYEQYF.

This clonotype was seen at least ten times. The V and J genes are TRBV27 and TRBJ1-5; D is possibly TRBD1 (6 bases). Per the germline V gene, CDR1 is MNHEY and CDR2 is SMNVEV (reference sequence). V lost 5 bases to trimming and J lost 6 bases, with 14 bases between them. The CDR3 has 14 residues. CDR3 in DNA: TGTGCCAGCAGTCCGTTGGGCAGGGGTCAGCCCCAGCATTTT. It codes for CASSPLGRGQPQHF.

V gene TRBV6-5 combines with J gene TRBJ2-3; no firm D call. Trimming stripped 4 bases from V and 1 base from J, with 9 bases between. The CDR3 runs to 14 residues. Germline V gene data show CDR1 as MNHEY and CDR2 as SVGAGI. The CDR3 loop is CASSFISGTDTQYF. DNA of the CDR3: TGTGCCAGCAGTTTCATTTCTGGCACAGATACGCAGTATTTT.

A note on this clonotype: This likely stems from a read error, as it lies one base from a far larger clone. This sequence joins TRBV11-1 and TRBJ2-1; D is undetermined. With 1 base removed from V and 10 bases from J, the gap between germline ends came to 14 bases. Looked up from germline, CDR1 is SGHAT and CDR2 is FQDESV (reference sequence). CDR3 length: 14 amino acids. The CDR3 bases are TGTGCCAGCAGCTTAGAACAGTCGACCTACGAGCAGTTCTTC. Translating gives CASSLEQSTYEQFF. Full variable domain (missing parts from reference TRBV11-1 and TRBJ2-1): EAEVAQSPRYKITEKSQAVAFWCDPISGHATLYWYRQILGQGPELLVQFQDESVVDDSQLPKDRFSAERLKGVDSTLKIQPAELGDSAMYLCASSLEQSTYEQFFGPGTRLTVL.

This clonotype was observed at least ten times. The chain recombines TRBV20-1 with TRBJ1-6, with 7 nucleotides matching TRBD1. CDR1 and CDR2 (germline): DFQATT, SNEGSKA (reference sequence). V lost 0 bases, J lost 9 bases, and 17 bases stayed unmatched. This CDR3 has 18 residues. The CDR3 region is CSARDGTAVSSARSPLHF. The DNA for the CDR3 is TGCAGTGCTAGAGATGGGACAGCCGTGAGCTCTGCACGTTCACCCCTCCACTTT.

This clonotype was observed many times. This chain joins TRBV28 and TRBJ2-1, with D possibly TRBD2 on 5 matching bases. CDR1 and CDR2 (germline): MDHEN, SYDVKM. V lost 6 bases and J 8 bases, leaving 8 bases between the germline ends. The length of the CDR3 is 11 residues. Here the CDR3 reads CASSGVYEQFF. Written as DNA, the CDR3 is TGTGCCAGCAGCGGGGTCTATGAGCAGTTCTTC.

This clonotype was recorded many times. The junction differs from germline at one of its ends, possibly a read error. V and J are TRBV5-1 and TRBJ1-5; the D gene is possibly TRBD1 (5 bases). CDR1 SGHRS and CDR2 YFSETQ come from the germline V gene. The length of the CDR3 is 14 residues. This CDR3 is CASSWGTTGGPQHF. In nucleotides, the CDR3 is TGTGCCAGCAGCTGGGGGACCACAGGTGGGCCCCAGCATTTT.

The chain is built from TRBV9 and TRBJ2-1; no clear D gene. Germline CDR1 SGDLS, CDR2 YYNGEE. The V and J ends lost 0 bases and 6 bases respectively, with 7 bases between them. The CDR3 spans 13 residues. This CDR3 is CASSVDGSNEQFF. For the CDR3, the DNA is TGTGCCAGCAGCGTAGACGGATCCAATGAGCAGTTCTTC.

This clonotype came up many times. The genes are TRBV7-2 and TRBJ2-1; the D is unclear. Trimming left V 1 base short and J 5 bases short, with 9 bases between. The CDR3 spans 14 residues. In germline, CDR1 is SGHTA, CDR2 FQGNSA. CDR3 protein: CASSLVTGHNEQFF. The CDR3 DNA sequence: TGTGCCAGCAGCTTAGTAACGGGTCACAATGAGCAGTTCTTC.

This clonotype has a count of ten or more. The chain is built from TRBV4-2 and TRBJ2-5, with D possibly TRBD2 on 6 matching bases. V was cut by 0 bases and J by 4 bases, with 6 bases left in between. Germline V gives CDR1 LGHNA, CDR2 YNFKEQ. This CDR3 spans 13 amino acids. CDR3 sequence reads: CASSQEAGETQYF. For the CDR3, the DNA is TGTGCCAGCAGCCAAGAAGCGGGAGAGACCCAGTACTTC.